This passage covers 27 T cell receptor beta chains from one sample sequenced in a study of T-cell reconstitution after alpha-beta-depleted transplantation in children. The TCRbeta library was prepared with unique molecular identifiers. TCRdb independently ran MiXCR on the PCR reads; one entry per CDR3 protein. This table has about 310,000 distinct CDR3 sequences, around 25% appearing once. The source material was PBMCs, mostly from graft donor cells, sampled 180 days after TCRalphabeta/CD19-depleted stem cell transplant. These receptors were collected from a male patient under 18 who had a stem cell transplant for acute lymphoblastic leukemia, so the T cells may come from the graft donor.

This chain connects TRBV20-1 to TRBJ1-5; the D gene is possibly TRBD1 (6 bases). The CDR3 spans 16 residues. Germline loops: CDR1 DFQATT, CDR2 SNEGSKA (reference sequence). Deletions cut 3 bases from V and 3 bases from J, with 18 bases between. The CDR3 spells CSARKGGAVLNQPQHF. CDR3 DNA sequence: TGCAGTGCTAGGAAGGGGGGCGCGGTACTCAATCAGCCCCAGCATTTT.

Only a few counts were recorded for this clonotype. The chain carries TRBV27 and TRBJ1-4; tentatively, D is TRBD1 (5 bases). Germline V gene data show CDR1 as MNHEY and CDR2 as SMNVEV (reference sequence). The CDR3 loop spans 15 amino acids. V lost 6 bases, J lost 3 bases, and 14 bases lay in between. CDR3 sequence (DNA): TGTGCCAGCAGACCTAGGGGTATGGCTAATGAAAAACTGTTTTTT. This codes for CASRPRGMANEKLFF. The full variable domain, with the rest looked up from reference TRBV27 and TRBJ1-4, is EAQVTQNPRYLITVTGKKLTVTCSQNMNHEYMSWYRQDPGLGLRQIYYSMNVEVTDKGDVPEGYKVSRKEKRNFPLILESPSPNQTSLYFCASRPRGMANEKLFFGSGTQLSVL.

In this sample, this clonotype turned up many times. The chain is built from TRBV5-1 and TRBJ2-7; D is perhaps TRBD1 (6 bases). With 5 bases removed from V and 4 bases from J, the gap between germline ends came to 22 bases. In germline, CDR1 is SGHRS, CDR2 YFSETQ. The CDR3 runs 16 residues. This chain's CDR3 is CASRYGEPGHSYEQYF. CDR3 bases: TGCGCCAGCAGATACGGGGAGCCGGGACACTCTTACGAGCAGTACTTC.

In its sample, this clonotype was seen many times. The V and J genes are TRBV5-1 and TRBJ2-7; D is unresolved. The germline V gene has CDR1 SGHRS and CDR2 YFSETQ. The CDR3 spans 12 residues. With 0 bases removed from V and 4 bases from J, the gap between germline ends came to 5 bases. DNA for the CDR3: TGCGCCAGCAGCTTGGACGTATACGAGCAGTACTTC. Its translation is CASSLDVYEQYF.

This clonotype was seen many times. The V call is TRBV5-1, the J call TRBJ2-2; 7 bases agree with TRBD1. The CDR3 has 15 amino acids. After removal of 0 bases from V and 5 bases from J, the junction contained 4 bases not matched to a gene. Germline-derived CDR1 and CDR2 are SGHRS and YFSETQ. This CDR3 reads CASSLVTTGTGELFF. The CDR3 DNA is TGCGCCAGCAGCTTGGTTACGACAGGGACCGGGGAGCTGTTTTTT.

The V call is TRBV11-2, the J call TRBJ2-2; D ambiguous. The CDR3 loop spans 13 amino acids. Trimming left V 4 bases short and J 2 bases short, with 5 bases between. The germline CDR1 and CDR2 sequences are SGHAT and FQNNGV. Here the CDR3 reads CASSSENTGELFF. Written as DNA, the CDR3 is TGTGCCAGCAGCTCTGAAAACACCGGGGAGCTGTTTTTT.

Worth noting for this clonotype: The conserved closing phenylalanine or tryptophan is absent in this CDR3, likely reflecting a read error. The chain employs TRBV10-3 and TRBJ2-2; the match to TRBD2 covers 8 bases. V lost 5 bases, J lost 3 bases, and 5 bases stayed unmatched. Germline lookup yields CDR1 ENHRY and CDR2 SYGVKD. There are 15 residues in the CDR3. CDR3 sequence reads: CAISITGLDTGELFL. The CDR3 nucleotides read TGTGCCATCAGTATTACGGGACTAGACACCGGGGAGCTGTTTCTT.

The chain recombines TRBV7-2 with TRBJ1-1; D is uncertain. The CDR3 loop spans 13 amino acids. In germline, CDR1 is SGHTA, CDR2 FQGNSA. With 5 bases removed from V and 5 bases from J, the gap between germline ends came to 12 bases. This CDR3 is CASSLRVLTEAFF. CDR3 coding DNA: TGTGCCAGCAGCCTCCGGGTCCTGACTGAAGCTTTCTTT. The entire variable domain, with the rest obtained from reference TRBV7-2 and TRBJ1-1, is as follows: GAGVSQSPSNKVTEKGKDVELRCDPISGHTALYWYRQSLGQGLEFLIYFQGNSAPDKSGLPSDRFSAERTGGSVSTLTIQRTQQEDSAVYLCASSLRVLTEAFFGQGTRLTVV.

This clonotype was seen only a few times. The genes are TRBV11-3 and TRBJ1-1; 8 bases line up with TRBD1. Germline V gives CDR1 SGHNT, CDR2 YENEEA. The CDR3 spans 16 residues. With 1 base clipped from V and 0 bases from J, the junction kept 4 bases outside the gene matches. This chain's CDR3 is CASSLGQGRMNTEAFF. For the CDR3, the DNA is TGTGCCAGCAGCTTAGGACAGGGGCGAATGAACACTGAAGCTTTCTTT.

This clonotype was counted many times. The chain combines TRBV5-1 with TRBJ2-5; the D is unclear. The CDR3 is made up of 12 amino acids. The ends were cut back, 4 bases at V and 2 bases at J, with 6 bases in the middle. Per the germline V gene, CDR1 is SGHRS and CDR2 is YFSETQ. The CDR3 protein is CASSPAQETQYF. In DNA, the CDR3 is TGCGCCAGCAGCCCTGCTCAAGAGACCCAGTACTTC.

V is TRBV5-1 and J is TRBJ2-2, with 8 positions matching TRBD1. V shed 0 bases and J 2 bases; nucleotides not matched to a gene: 9. The CDR3 extends over 18 amino acids. Germline CDR1 SGHRS, CDR2 YFSETQ. The CDR3 coding sequence is TGCGCCAGCAGCTTGGCCTTGGGGACAGGAGTAAACACCGGGGAGCTGTTTTTT. Translating gives CASSLALGTGVNTGELFF. The whole variable domain, filled in from reference TRBV5-1 and TRBJ2-2, reads KAGVTQTPRYLIKTRGQQVTLSCSPISGHRSVSWYQQTPGQGLQFLFEYFSETQRNKGNFPGRFSGRQFSNSRSEMNVSTLELGDSALYLCASSLALGTGVNTGELFFGEGSRLTVL.

The chain is built from TRBV7-9 and TRBJ2-7; 12 bases agree with TRBD2. Germline lookup yields CDR1 SEHNR and CDR2 FQNEAQ (reference sequence). The CDR3 runs 17 residues. The trim removed 7 bases at V and 0 bases at J, leaving 10 bases unmatched. The CDR3 nucleotides read TGTGCCAGCACCCAACCCGGACTAGCGGGGCCCTCCTACGAGCAGTACTTC. Translating gives CASTQPGLAGPSYEQYF.

This chain links TRBV20-1 with TRBJ2-1, with TRBD1 identical over 7 bases. Trimming cost V 5 bases and J 2 bases; bases outside gene matches: 6. The CDR3 totals 14 residues. From germline, CDR1 is DFQATT and CDR2 SNEGSKA (reference sequence). CDR3 protein: CSARRDRAYNEQFF. The CDR3, as DNA: TGCAGTGCTCGCCGGGACAGAGCCTACAATGAGCAGTTCTTC.

The chain combines TRBV30 with TRBJ2-5, with D perhaps assigned TRBD1 or TRBD2 (5 bases each). Germline-derived CDR1 and CDR2 are GTSNPN and SVGIG (reference sequence). The CDR3 sequence is 16 residues long. V was shortened by 2 bases and J by 5 bases, with 21 bases between the two germline ends. CDR3 amino acids: CAWSLPGRSPAETQYF. As DNA, the CDR3 is TGTGCCTGGAGTTTGCCGGGACGCAGCCCCGCGGAGACCCAGTACTTC.

This sequence joins TRBV5-6 and TRBJ2-3; the match to TRBD1 covers 7 bases. Trimming removed 0 bases from V and 6 bases from J; junction bases left unmatched: 4. The CDR3 sequence is 14 residues long. From germline, CDR1 is SGHDT and CDR2 YYEEEE. CDR3 in DNA: TGTGCCAGCAGCTTGGGACAGGGTATCGATACGCAGTATTTT. Translation: CASSLGQGIDTQYF.

V is TRBV24-1 and J is TRBJ2-3, with unresolved D. This CDR3 comprises 13 residues. Germline loops: CDR1 KGHDR, CDR2 SFDVKD. The germline V and J ends were trimmed by 3 bases and 4 bases, with 7 bases remaining between them. The CDR3 coding sequence is TGTGCCACCAGTGATACCGGAGCAGATACGCAGTATTTT. As protein: CATSDTGADTQYF.

The V gene is TRBV5-1, the J gene TRBJ2-1, with D possibly TRBD1 on 5 matching bases. Germline V gives CDR1 SGHRS, CDR2 YFSETQ. V gave up 0 bases and J gave up 7 bases, with 11 bases separating them. The CDR3 has 14 amino acids. CDR3 in DNA: TGCGCCAGCAGCTTGGAAGGCAGGGTGAATGAGCAGTTCTTC. This encodes CASSLEGRVNEQFF.

The chain couples TRBV5-5 to TRBJ2-1, with 9 bases identical to TRBD2. V was pared by 6 bases and J by 4 bases, with 11 bases of the junction left unmatched. Germline CDR1 and CDR2: SGHKS and YYEKEE (reference sequence). The CDR3 is 16 amino acids. CDR3: CASTWLAGIKYNEQFF. Written as DNA, the CDR3 is TGTGCCAGCACCTGGCTAGCGGGGATCAAGTACAATGAGCAGTTCTTC.

The chain combines TRBV7-9 with TRBJ2-7, with 9 positions matching TRBD1. V gave up 1 base and J gave up 3 bases; unmatched junction bases: 10. The CDR3 totals 17 residues. Per germline, CDR1 SEHNR and CDR2 FQNEAQ (reference sequence). For the CDR3, the DNA is TGTGCCAGCAGCTTAGTCAGTATCCGGGACAGGGACTACGAGCAGTACTTC. Translating gives CASSLVSIRDRDYEQYF.

The gene calls are TRBV7-8 and TRBJ2-3; D may be TRBD1 (5 bases). The V and J ends lost 0 bases and 0 bases respectively, with 16 bases between them. CDR3 length: 18 amino acids. Per the germline V gene, CDR1 is SGHVS and CDR2 is FQNEAQ. The chain's CDR3 is CASSLAQVELASTDTQYF. CDR3 DNA: TGTGCCAGCAGCTTAGCACAGGTCGAGCTCGCTAGCACAGATACGCAGTATTTT.

This clonotype is a singleton in its sample. Without the conserved terminal phenylalanine or tryptophan, this CDR3 likely stems from a read error. This chain links TRBV9 with TRBJ2-7; TRBD2 matches 8 bases. Germline CDR1 reads SGDLS; CDR2 reads YYNGEE. V lost 3 bases and J lost 5; bases outside the gene matches: 13. This CDR3 has 16 amino acids. CDR3 DNA: TGTGCCAGCAGCGCCCGCCGCGGACTAGCTGTCGACGAGCAGTACCTC. Encoded protein: CASSARRGLAVDEQYL.

This clonotype has more than one count but fewer than ten. The chain links TRBV4-1 to TRBJ2-5, with D unresolved. The V end lost 1 base, the J end lost 2 bases, and 8 bases lay between the germline ends. From germline, CDR1 is MGHRA and CDR2 YSYEKL. CDR3 length: 14 amino acids. CDR3 residues: CASSQGLTQETQYF. In DNA, the CDR3 is TGCGCCAGCAGCCAAGGGCTGACTCAAGAGACCCAGTACTTC.

The rearrangement links TRBV5-1 to TRBJ2-7, with D tentatively TRBD1 (6 bases). V was clipped by 2 bases and J by 1 base, with 16 bases between them. The CDR3 covers 16 residues. Per germline, CDR1 SGHRS and CDR2 YFSETQ. The CDR3: CASSFFLQGKSYEQYF. The CDR3 DNA sequence: TGCGCCAGCAGCTTTTTCCTGCAGGGGAAATCCTACGAGCAGTACTTC.

This chain joins TRBV3-1 and TRBJ2-5; 10 bases map to TRBD2. Trimming at V came to 2 bases and at J to 2 bases, leaving 5 bases not matched to a gene. In germline, CDR1 is LGHDT, CDR2 YNNKEL (reference sequence). The CDR3 runs to 16 residues. This CDR3 is CASSQILAGVQETQYF. For the CDR3, the DNA is TGTGCCAGCAGCCAAATTCTAGCGGGAGTACAAGAGACCCAGTACTTC.

This clonotype was counted only a few times. The rearrangement links TRBV7-6 to TRBJ2-1; 14 nucleotides align to TRBD2. CDR1 and CDR2 (germline): SGHVS, FNYEAQ. CDR3 length equals 17 residues. With 5 bases clipped from V and 8 bases from J, the junction kept 11 bases outside the gene matches. This CDR3 reads CASSLWGLAGVDDEQFF. CDR3 nucleotide sequence: TGTGCCAGCAGCCTTTGGGGACTAGCGGGAGTGGACGATGAGCAGTTCTTC. Combining the CDR3 with reference TRBV7-6 and TRBJ2-1 gives the whole variable domain GAGVSQSPRYKVTKRGQDVALRCDPISGHVSLYWYRQALGQGPEFLTYFNYEAQQDKSGLPNDRFSAERPEGSISTLTIQRTEQRDSAMYRCASSLWGLAGVDDEQFFGPGTRLTVL.

This clonotype has only a few counts. CDR3 protein: CASAGGTDFYNEQFF. CDR3 coding DNA: TGTGCCAGCGCGGGGGGGACAGATTTTTACAATGAGCAGTTCTTC. The rearrangement uses TRBV3-1 and TRBJ2-1; 9 bases are shared with TRBD2. The CDR3 is 15 amino acids. J was trimmed by 4 bases and V by 8 bases; bases with no gene match: 9. Germline CDR1 and CDR2: LGHDT and YNNKEL (reference sequence).

The DNA for the CDR3 is TGCGCCAGCAGCTTGGGACTCCCACTCTACGAGCAGTACTTC. This codes for CASSLGLPLYEQYF. The V and J genes are TRBV5-1 and TRBJ2-7; D gene unclear. The ends were cut back, 0 bases at V and 3 bases at J, with 10 bases in the middle. This CDR3 contains 14 residues. Germline values: CDR1 SGHRS, CDR2 YFSETQ.